The following is a T cell receptor beta chain sequence with its context. Its antigen is undetermined. MiXCR, applied by TCRdb to the 5' RACE reads, yields one record per CDR3 protein. Of 280,000 or so distinct CDR3 sequences in the sample, around 17% were seen once. The CDR3 covers 14 residues. Trimming left V 5 bases short and J 4 bases short, with 12 bases between. The sample is drawn from a study of T-cell memory formation after mild COVID-19. As for the study in general: TCR clusters were largely donor specific. Findings and caveats of the study: Clones shrinking between day 15 and 85 showed a balanced CD4/CD8 split, and those that grew later tilted toward CD4+. Mainly in CM and EM were contracting CD4+ clones; CD8+ were in EMRA. The pre-infection memory compartment contained some responding clones, suggesting cross-reactive memory joined.

V is TRBV12-3 or TRBV12-4 and J is TRBJ1-5, with D hard to call. Sequenced material: PBMCs or a T cell subset sorted from them (not recorded which). The sequence derives from a man aged 18 to 29 who had mild COVID-19 (a few samples of this study predate the infection). Cell type and time point are not known. As DNA, the CDR3 is TGTGCCAGCAGTCTTACGGGTAGGAATCAGCCCCAGCATTTT. It translates to CASSLTGRNQPQHF.